This TCR beta chain was sequenced for a study of T cell responses to AZD1222 COVID-19 vaccine. Assay: immunoSEQ multiplex PCR; the TCRdb copy retains only in-frame clones and omits some. This table has approximately 140,000 clones, approximately 90% appearing once. Germline V gene lookup returns CDR1 SGHTA and CDR2 FQGTGA. Trimming took 5 bases from V and 4 from J, leaving 14 bases between them. This CDR3 has 14 residues. Specimen: peripheral blood, collected 28 days after the second AZD1222 dose. The chain joins TRBV7-3 to TRBJ1-1, with D maybe TRBD1 (6 bases). The receptor's source is an adult who received the AZD1222 COVID-19 vaccine. This CDR3 reads CASSLSGVGTEAFF. CDR3 in DNA: TGTGCCAGCAGCCTGTCAGGGGTGGGCACTGAAGCTTTCTTT.